This is a list of T cell receptor beta chains from one sample in a study of cytomegalovirus exposure and HLA in healthy donors. Clones were sequenced by immunoSEQ multiplex PCR, and TCRdb holds only the in-frame ones, with some missing. The sample contains 130,000 or so clones, more than 60% of which appear only once. Specimen: PBMCs. These receptor sequences come from a woman aged 55 to 70 in good health and CMV-seronegative. Each CDR3 is given with its conserved first and last residue. A D gene is named only where the DNA matches it firmly. The size entry is marked missing in some rows and otherwise reads once, few, many or a size class.

D,V,J,size,DNA,CDR3
.,TRBV7-9,TRBJ1-4,.,TGTGCCAGCAGCTCGAAACAGGGTCTAGAGGAAAAACTGTTTTTT,CASSSKQGLEEKLFF
TRBD2,TRBV5-1,TRBJ2-3,.,TGCGCCAGCAGCCCCCTTGGGGGGGGCACAGATACGCAGTATTTT,CASSPLGGGTDTQYF
.,TRBV25-1,TRBJ1-2,.,TGTGCCAGCAGTGGGGGGGTCGGGCTGTGGGGCTACACCTTC,CASSGGVGLWGYTF
TRBD2,TRBV11-2,TRBJ2-7,.,TGTGCCAGCAGCTTAGATCTACGGCTAGCGGGAGGCTCCTACGAGCAGTACTTC,CASSLDLRLAGGSYEQYF
.,TRBV6-1,TRBJ1-5,.,TGTGCCAGCAGTGAAGCGCCCGACAGGCCCCAGCATTTT,CASSEAPDRPQHF
TRBD2,TRBV7-2,TRBJ2-5,.,TGTGCCAGCAGCTTGTTCGGTCGGGGGGGCCAAGAGACCCAGTACTTC,CASSLFGRGGQETQYF
TRBD1,TRBV5-1,TRBJ1-1,.,TGCGCCAGCAGCCCACCGACAGGGCGGACTGAAGCTTTCTTT,CASSPPTGRTEAFF
.,TRBV5-1,TRBJ1-4,.,TGCGCCAGCAGCTTGGCCCAGGGAACCAGAAATGAAAAACTGTTTTTT,CASSLAQGTRNEKLFF
.,TRBV5-8,TRBJ1-3,.,TGTGCCAGCAGCTTACAGGTTTTTGGAAACACCATATATTTT,CASSLQVFGNTIYF
.,TRBV7-9,TRBJ2-7,.,TGTGCCAGCAGCTTAGATCTGAACTACGAGCAGTACTTC,CASSLDLNYEQYF
.,TRBV12-2,TRBJ2-5,few,TGTGCAAGTCGCTTAGCCCTTCCGGTACAAGAGACCCAGTACTTC,CASRLALPVQETQYF
TRBD2,TRBV19,TRBJ2-2,.,TGTGCCAGTAGTATTAGGGCGGGAGCAACGAACACCGGGGAGCTGTTTTTT,CASSIRAGATNTGELFF
TRBD1,TRBV7-8,TRBJ1-5,few,TGTGCCAGCAGCTTAGCGCTAAGGGGGACAGAACGAAATCAGCCCCAGCATTTT,CASSLALRGTERNQPQHF
.,TRBV6-1,TRBJ2-7,.,TGTGCCAGCAGTGAATCTAGAGAACGTTACGAGCAGTACTTC,CASSESRERYEQYF
TRBD1,TRBV18,TRBJ2-1,few,TGTGCCAGCCGCCGGACAGGGTTCGCCTACAATGAGCAGTTCTTC,CASRRTGFAYNEQFF
TRBD2,TRBV9,TRBJ2-5,few,TGTGCCAGCAGCCCTAGGGGAGGGGTACAAGAGACCCAGTACTTC,CASSPRGGVQETQYF
TRBD1,TRBV19,TRBJ1-6,.,TGTGCCACTCGGGACAGGGCTTCTAATTCACCCCTCCACTTT,CATRDRASNSPLHF
TRBD2,TRBV19,TRBJ2-1,few,TGTGCCAGTAAGGTGGGGACTAGAAGTTACCATGAGCAGTTCTTC,CASKVGTRSYHEQFF
.,TRBV7-9,TRBJ2-7,.,TGTGCCAGCAGCTATACAGGGTCGCGCGAGCAGTACTTC,CASSYTGSREQYF
TRBD2,TRBV14,TRBJ2-1,.,TGTGCCAGCAGCCAAGATCCCGGGAGGGCCTGGAATGAGCAGTTCTTC,CASSQDPGRAWNEQFF
.,TRBV10-3,TRBJ1-1,.,TGTGCCATCAGTGAGGCCCGGGGGACTGAAGCTTTCTTT,CAISEARGTEAFF
.,TRBV11-2,TRBJ2-7,.,TGTGCCAGCAGCCCTATTGCCACAGGGTTAGAGCAGTACTTC,CASSPIATGLEQYF
TRBD1,TRBV6-6,TRBJ1-2,few,TGTGCCAGCAGTACCGGACAGGGGGCGAACTATGGCTACACCTTC,CASSTGQGANYGYTF
TRBD1,TRBV19,TRBJ1-3,few,TGTGCCAGTAGAGAAATGCGACAGGGGGGATCTGGAAACACCATATATTTT,CASREMRQGGSGNTIYF
TRBD1,TRBV18,TRBJ1-1,.,TGTGCCAGCTCACCGCCGACAGGGGCGAACACTGAAGCTTTCTTT,CASSPPTGANTEAFF
.,TRBV5-1,TRBJ1-1,.,TGCGCCAGCAGCTTGGAGGGGCGAGCCCCTGGGAACACTGAAGCTTTCTTT,CASSLEGRAPGNTEAFF
TRBD2,TRBV14,TRBJ2-3,once,TGTGCCAGCAGCCAGCGGGCGGGAGGCTTCGATACGCAGTATTTT,CASSQRAGGFDTQYF
.,TRBV4-1,TRBJ1-5,.,TGCGCCAGCAGCGACAGCTATAGCAATCAGCCCCAGCATTTT,CASSDSYSNQPQHF
TRBD1,TRBV6-5,TRBJ2-3,.,TGTGCCAGCAGCGGGACAGGGGAGCCAGATACGCAGTATTTT,CASSGTGEPDTQYF
.,TRBV19,TRBJ2-2,few,TGTGCCAGTAGTATCCGGGCGAACACCGGGGAGCTGTTTTTT,CASSIRANTGELFF
.,TRBV6-1,TRBJ1-2,few,TGTGCCAGCAGCCTCCGGCCGCGCGAGGGCTATGGCTACACCTTC,CASSLRPREGYGYTF
TRBD1,TRBV10-3,TRBJ1-6,.,TGTGCCATCAGAACCGACAGGGAGCATAATTCACCCCTCCACTTT,CAIRTDREHNSPLHF
TRBD2,TRBV2,TRBJ2-3,.,TGTGCCAGCAGTGAAATGCGGGGGAGGGATACGCAGTATTTT,CASSEMRGRDTQYF
.,TRBV5-6,TRBJ2-3,.,TGTGCCAGCAGCTTTCCGGGAAGTACTAGCACAGATACGCAGTATTTT,CASSFPGSTSTDTQYF
TRBD1,TRBV9,TRBJ1-3,.,TGTGCCAGCAGCCCATGGGACAGCCCCGTGGACACCATATATTTT,CASSPWDSPVDTIYF
.,TRBV4-2,TRBJ1-1,.,TGTGCCAGCAGCTTGGGAGGGAGGGAGGGCACTGAAGCTTTCTTT,CASSLGGREGTEAFF
.,TRBV19,TRBJ2-2,.,TGTGCCAGTAGTATGGGAGGTAGCGCGAACACCGGGGAGCTGTTTTTT,CASSMGGSANTGELFF
TRBD2,TRBV9,TRBJ2-7,few,TGTGCCAGCAGCGTAGGGAGCGGGAGTGTGTACGAGCAGTACTTC,CASSVGSGSVYEQYF
TRBD1,TRBV4-3,TRBJ2-2,once,TGCGCCAGCAGCCAAGAAGACAGGGGTGGAACCGGGGAGCTGTTTTTT,CASSQEDRGGTGELFF
TRBD1,TRBV5-4,TRBJ1-2,.,TGTGCCAGCAGCTTGGGGGACAGGGATTATGGCTACACCTTC,CASSLGDRDYGYTF
TRBD2,TRBV18,TRBJ2-7,few,TGTGCCAGCTCACCTCGAATAGCGGGCGGCGAGCAGTACTTC,CASSPRIAGGEQYF
.,TRBV18,TRBJ2-3,few,TGTGCCAGCTCCAGGACAAGGAACACAGATACGCAGTATTTT,CASSRTRNTDTQYF
TRBD2,TRBV7-2,TRBJ2-5,few,TGTGCCAGCAGCTTAGGGGGAGTGGCGGGAGGAGTGGAGACCCAGTACTTC,CASSLGGVAGGVETQYF
TRBD2,TRBV7-3,TRBJ2-3,.,TGTGCCAGCGGTCTAGCGGGGGGGAAAGATACGCAGTATTTT,CASGLAGGKDTQYF
.,TRBV28,TRBJ2-3,few,TGTGCCAGCAGTTTACCCGGGGTCGCCACAGATACGCAGTATTTT,CASSLPGVATDTQYF
TRBD1,TRBV20-1,TRBJ1-6,.,TGCAGTGCGACAGGGAAGTCACCCCTCCACTTT,CSATGKSPLHF
TRBD1,TRBV27,TRBJ1-5,.,TGTGCCAGCAGTTCTACAGGGGGCGTAGGGGGGGTTGGTGGTCAGCCCCAGCATTTT,CASSSTGGVGGVGGQPQHF
TRBD1,TRBV6-1,TRBJ1-2,.,TGTGCCAGCAGTGAAGGGGGGACAGGGCCGTATGGCTACACCTTC,CASSEGGTGPYGYTF